The rows below give T cell receptor beta chains drawn from one sample of a study of blood T cell repertoires in COVID-19. Here immunoSEQ multiplex PCR was the method, and the copy in TCRdb shows in-frame clones only, minus some. This table has around 180,000 clones, approximately 87% appearing once. The sequenced material came from peripheral blood. The receptors derive from a man between 40 and 49 years old with active or convalescent COVID-19. The CDR3 runs from the conserved cysteine through the conserved F or W. A D gene is named only where the DNA matches it firmly. Some rows have no size entry. The others give once, few or many, or a class for an expanded clone.

d_call: .; clone_size: .; v_call: TRBV3-1/TRBV3-2; j_call: TRBJ1-3; cdr3_nt: TGTGCCAGCAGCCCAGCTATAGGGGTAGGAAACACCATATATTTT; cdr3_aa: CASSPAIGVGNTIYF
d_call: .; clone_size: .; v_call: TRBV30; j_call: TRBJ2-1; cdr3_nt: TGTGCCTGGAGTGTACTCCGGAGTGATGAGCAGTTCTTC; cdr3_aa: CAWSVLRSDEQFF
d_call: .; clone_size: .; v_call: TRBV10-2; j_call: TRBJ1-4; cdr3_nt: TGCGCCAGCAGTGAGTCGGGCGCGGAAAAACTGTTTTTT; cdr3_aa: CASSESGAEKLFF
d_call: .; clone_size: .; v_call: TRBV4-2; j_call: TRBJ2-2; cdr3_nt: TGTGCCAGCAGCCAAGATTGGTCTAGCTGGGGGGCCGGGGAGCTGTTTTTT; cdr3_aa: CASSQDWSSWGAGELFF
d_call: .; clone_size: .; v_call: TRBV9; j_call: TRBJ2-7; cdr3_nt: TGTGCCAGCAGCGCCGACGGGAATTCCTACGAGCAGTACTTC; cdr3_aa: CASSADGNSYEQYF
d_call: TRBD1; clone_size: .; v_call: TRBV12-3/TRBV12-4; j_call: TRBJ1-1; cdr3_nt: TGTGCCAGCAGGGGGACAGGGGGCACTGAAGCTTTCTTT; cdr3_aa: CASRGTGGTEAFF
d_call: TRBD2; clone_size: .; v_call: TRBV29-1; j_call: TRBJ2-5; cdr3_nt: TGCAGCGTTGTACTCGGGGGAGGGGAGACCCAGTACTTC; cdr3_aa: CSVVLGGGETQYF
d_call: .; clone_size: .; v_call: TRBV25-1; j_call: TRBJ2-7; cdr3_nt: TGTGCCAGCAGTGTAGGGGGCGAGCAGTACTTC; cdr3_aa: CASSVGGEQYF
d_call: TRBD1; clone_size: .; v_call: TRBV6-5; j_call: TRBJ1-5; cdr3_nt: TGTGCCACCTCGGGACAGGGGAGCAATCAGCCCCAGCATTTT; cdr3_aa: CATSGQGSNQPQHF
d_call: .; clone_size: once; v_call: TRBV11-2; j_call: TRBJ1-4; cdr3_nt: TGTGCCAGCAGCTTAGATCCATCCGGTGAAAAACTGTTTTTT; cdr3_aa: CASSLDPSGEKLFF
d_call: .; clone_size: .; v_call: TRBV4-3; j_call: TRBJ1-6; cdr3_nt: TGCGCCAGCAGCCAAGGAGACAGTAGGTCACCCCTCCACTTT; cdr3_aa: CASSQGDSRSPLHF
d_call: TRBD1; clone_size: .; v_call: TRBV19; j_call: TRBJ1-2; cdr3_nt: TGTGCCAGTAGTACTGACAGGGACTCCTATGGCTACACCTTC; cdr3_aa: CASSTDRDSYGYTF
d_call: .; clone_size: .; v_call: TRBV29-1; j_call: TRBJ2-7; cdr3_nt: TGCAGCGAAGGACAAAAGGCTGGGGAGCAGTACTTC; cdr3_aa: CSEGQKAGEQYF
d_call: .; clone_size: .; v_call: TRBV19; j_call: TRBJ1-1; cdr3_nt: TGTGCCATCCGACGGGGTATTGGAACTGAAGCTTTCTTT; cdr3_aa: CAIRRGIGTEAFF
d_call: .; clone_size: .; v_call: TRBV4-2; j_call: TRBJ1-6; cdr3_nt: TGTGCCAGCAGCCAACAATTACTTACACAGGGTAGGGATTCACCCCTCCACTTT; cdr3_aa: CASSQQLLTQGRDSPLHF
d_call: TRBD1; clone_size: .; v_call: TRBV5-4; j_call: TRBJ1-1; cdr3_nt: TGTGCCAGCAGGGGACAGGGGATGACTGAAGCTTTCTTT; cdr3_aa: CASRGQGMTEAFF
d_call: .; clone_size: .; v_call: TRBV4-1; j_call: TRBJ1-1; cdr3_nt: TGCGCCAGCAGCCAAGATTGGGGAGGAGGCACTGAAGCTTTCTTT; cdr3_aa: CASSQDWGGGTEAFF
d_call: .; clone_size: .; v_call: TRBV2; j_call: TRBJ1-1; cdr3_nt: TGTGCCAGCAGTGACGCGGCAAGAACTGAAGCTTTCTTT; cdr3_aa: CASSDAARTEAFF
d_call: TRBD1; clone_size: .; v_call: TRBV28; j_call: TRBJ1-1; cdr3_nt: TGTGCCAGCGGGCTGAGGGGGCGCAGATCAACTGAAGCTTTCTTT; cdr3_aa: CASGLRGRRSTEAFF
d_call: .; clone_size: .; v_call: TRBV19; j_call: TRBJ2-7; cdr3_nt: TGTGCCAGTAGTATCCAGGATTCCTACGAGCAGTACTTC; cdr3_aa: CASSIQDSYEQYF